Below are 2 T cell receptor beta chains sequenced from a single sample in a study of Ad26.COV2.S vaccination and SARS-CoV-2 variants. Measured with immunoSEQ multiplex PCR; TCRdb has only the in-frame clones, and not every one. The sample has around 450,000 clones, about 91% seen once. Treatment described: roughly 19 received Ad26.COV2.S at low or high dose, single or two shots; roughly five received placebo; per-sample allocation not given. At day 63 after the first vaccine or placebo injection, samples were drawn. The input for sequencing was peripheral blood, taken in a trial of Ad26.COV2.S vaccine versus placebo. The receptor source for this set is a person aged 18-60 years who received the Ad26.COV2.S COVID-19 vaccine or a placebo.

This chain uses TRBV5-1 with TRBJ1-6; D possibly corresponds to TRBD1 (6 bases). Germline assignment: CDR1 SGHRS and CDR2 YFSETQ. The V and J ends lost 0 bases and 7 bases respectively, with 11 bases between them. The CDR3 runs to 15 residues. The CDR3 bases are TGCGCCAGCAGCTTGGAAGGGGGTGGAAATTCACCCCTCCACTTT. Its translation: CASSLEGGGNSPLHF. Together with reference TRBV5-1 and TRBJ1-6, the CDR3 gives the full variable domain: KAGVTQTPRYLIKTRGQQVTLSCSPISGHRSVSWYQQTPGQGLQFLFEYFSETQRNKGNFPGRFSGRQFSNSRSEMNVSTLELGDSALYLCASSLEGGGNSPLHFGNGTRLTVT.

The V gene is TRBV28, the J gene TRBJ1-4, with 8 bases aligning to TRBD1. There are 14 residues in the CDR3. Germline trimming cut 5 bases from V and 10 bases from J; bases unmatched to any gene: 9. Germline CDR1 is MDHEN and CDR2 is SYDVKM. In DNA, the CDR3 is TGTGCCAGCAGTCCCGGGACAGGCGGGGCAAAACTGTTTTTT. As protein: CASSPGTGGAKLFF.